These 17 T cell receptor beta chains originate from one sample sequenced in a study of blood T cell repertoires in COVID-19. Method: immunoSEQ multiplex PCR; TCRdb's copy keeps in-frame clones and lacks some. The table has about 250,000 clones, more than 70% seen once; the top ten hold about 5.7%. Sample: peripheral blood. Every receptor here comes from a man older than 75 with acute or convalescent COVID-19.

This clone was counted a few times. The CDR3 protein is CASSLVATSPWEQYF. Written as DNA, the CDR3 is TGTGCCAGCAGCTTAGTAGCGACTAGCCCGTGGGAGCAGTACTTC. The chain uses TRBV7-2 and TRBJ2-7, with 7 bases fitting TRBD2. The length of the CDR3 is 15 residues. V lost 1 base, J lost 7 bases, and 10 bases stayed unmatched. The germline gives CDR1 SGHTA, CDR2 FQGNSA.

The V gene is TRBV2, the J gene TRBJ2-3; D unresolved. Deletions cut 9 bases from V and 4 bases from J, with 5 bases between. Germline values: CDR1 SNHLY, CDR2 FYNNEI. The CDR3 loop spans 10 amino acids. This CDR3 reads CASSSDTQYF. The CDR3 DNA follows: TGTGCCAGTTCCTCAGATACGCAGTATTTT.

This clone was found many times. The chain recombines TRBV27 with TRBJ2-2, with 7 bases fitting TRBD1. The CDR3 contains 13 residues. The V segment lost 3 bases and the J segment 6 bases; nucleotides outside the gene matches: 1. Germline V gene sequence: CDR1 MNHEY, CDR2 SMNVEV (reference sequence). This chain's CDR3 is CASSFTGAGELFF. The CDR3 nucleotides are TGTGCCAGCAGTTTTACAGGGGCCGGGGAGCTGTTTTTT.

There are many counts of this clone. The chain carries TRBV10-2 and TRBJ2-5, with 15 bases fitting TRBD2. Germline values: CDR1 WSHSY, CDR2 SAAADI. CDR3 length: 16 amino acids. Unmatched junction bases numbered 7, after V lost 7 bases and J lost 4 bases. The CDR3 spells CASIRTSGRVRETQYF. In DNA, the CDR3 is TGCGCCAGCATCCGGACTAGCGGGAGGGTTAGAGAGACCCAGTACTTC.

The chain joins TRBV4-1 to TRBJ1-1, with D unclear. Germline values: CDR1 MGHRA, CDR2 YSYEKL. The CDR3 loop spans 14 amino acids. V gave up 1 base and J gave up 4 bases, with 10 bases separating them. CDR3 sequence: CASSQGERITEAFF. The CDR3 coding sequence is TGCGCCAGCAGCCAAGGGGAGAGGATCACTGAAGCTTTCTTT.

The chain links TRBV3-1 (or the pseudogene TRBV3-2) to TRBJ1-1; the D is unclear. CDR1 and CDR2 (germline): LGHDT, YNNKEL (reference sequence). V was cut by 5 bases and J by 0 bases, with 13 bases left in between. The CDR3 runs 15 residues. The CDR3 region has the DNA TGTGCCAGCAGCGGTCGGGGTCTGATGAACACTGAAGCTTTCTTT. Protein product: CASSGRGLMNTEAFF.

The J gene is TRBJ2-7, the V gene TRBV6-1, with a tentative D call TRBD1 (5 bases). The CDR3 covers 11 residues. The germline CDR1 and CDR2 sequences are MNHNS and SASEGT. The V and J ends lost 2 bases and 7 bases respectively, with 6 bases between them. CDR3 region: CASSEPGEQYF. The CDR3 coding sequence is TGTGCCAGCAGTGAACCAGGGGAGCAGTACTTC.

This clone appeared a few times. The rearrangement uses TRBV3-1 (or the pseudogene TRBV3-2) and TRBJ1-5, with D possibly matching TRBD1 (5 bases). Germline values: CDR1 LGHDT, CDR2 YNNKEL (reference sequence). Trimming took off 5 bases at V and 4 bases at J, with 12 bases between the two ends. The CDR3 has 14 amino acids. Here the CDR3 DNA reads TGTGCCAGCAGCTCGGGTCGGGGGAATCAGCCCCAGCATTTT. This gives the protein CASSSGRGNQPQHF.

The J gene is TRBJ2-1, the V gene TRBV9; the D gene is possibly TRBD2 (6 bases). V was pared by 2 bases and J by 7 bases, with 13 bases between. The CDR3 has 14 amino acids. Germline CDR1 SGDLS, CDR2 YYNGEE. The CDR3 region has the DNA TGTGCCAGCAGCGTCGGGGGATGGGGTAATGAGCAGTTCTTC. This encodes CASSVGGWGNEQFF.

The rearrangement links TRBV7-3 to TRBJ2-3, with D perhaps matching TRBD2 (5 bases). Per germline, CDR1 SGHTA and CDR2 FQGTGA. The ends were cut back, 5 bases at V and 6 bases at J, with 12 bases in the middle. The CDR3 is 13 amino acids. The CDR3 is CASSPGAEDTQYF. The DNA of the CDR3 is TGTGCCAGCAGCCCCGGAGCGGAGGATACGCAGTATTTT.

The chain is built from TRBV18 and TRBJ2-6, with TRBD2 identical over 11 bases. After removal of 4 bases from V and 4 bases from J, the junction contained 12 bases not matched to a gene. The CDR3 covers 19 residues. Germline CDR1 KGHSH, CDR2 LQKENI. The CDR3 DNA reads as TGTGCCAGCTCACACCGTGGGACTAGCGGCCAGGGAGGGGCCAACGTCCTGACTTTC. It translates to CASSHRGTSGQGGANVLTF.

The rearrangement uses TRBV5-1 and TRBJ1-6; TRBD1 is a possible D gene (5 bases). V shed 5 bases and J shed 5 bases, with 8 bases lying between them. The CDR3 runs 13 residues. Germline CDR1 and CDR2: SGHRS and YFSETQ. The CDR3 sequence is CASSWGDNSPLHF. The CDR3 DNA reads TGCGCCAGCAGTTGGGGCGATAATTCACCCCTCCACTTT.

The chain couples TRBV6-5 to TRBJ1-4, with D perhaps matching TRBD1 (5 bases). CDR1 and CDR2 from the germline V gene are MNHEY and SVGAGI. Trimming shortened V by 2 bases and J by 7 bases, and 14 bases separated the two germline ends. The CDR3 is made up of 15 amino acids. The CDR3 loop reads CASSYARGGGEKLFF. The DNA for the CDR3 is TGTGCCAGCAGTTACGCTAGGGGCGGGGGTGAAAAACTGTTTTTT.

The chain links TRBV27 to TRBJ1-2; possibly TRBD1 for D (6 bases). This CDR3 contains 14 residues. With 6 bases removed from V and 3 bases from J, the gap between germline ends came to 14 bases. The V gene's germline CDR1 is MNHEY and CDR2 SMNVEV (reference sequence). The CDR3 here is CASSPNRVDYGYTF. The CDR3 nucleotides read TGTGCCAGCAGCCCGAACAGGGTCGACTATGGCTACACCTTC.

The chain couples TRBV7-2 to TRBJ2-5; TRBD2 matches at 14 bases. After removal of 5 bases from V and 5 bases from J, the junction contained 4 bases not matched to a gene. The germline CDR1 and CDR2 sequences are SGHTA and FQGNSA. CDR3 length: 15 amino acids. The CDR3 is CASSTGLAGVETQYF. CDR3 coding DNA: TGTGCCAGCAGCACGGGACTAGCGGGAGTTGAGACCCAGTACTTC.

This clone was seen only a few times. The chain has TRBV30 and TRBJ1-1; D is unclear. Germline V CDR1 and CDR2: GTSNPN, SVGIG (reference sequence). CDR3 length: 16 amino acids. V was trimmed by 2 bases and J by 0 bases, leaving 16 bases between them. The CDR3 nucleotides are TGTGCCTGGAGTCCCGTGGGTGGGAGCATGAACACTGAAGCTTTCTTT. Translated: CAWSPVGGSMNTEAFF.

This chain connects TRBV6-5 to TRBJ1-3, with 12 bases lining up with TRBD1. The CDR3 spans 16 residues. Germline V gene lookup returns CDR1 MNHEY and CDR2 SVGAGI. J gave up 0 bases and V 4 bases, and 1 base lay outside the gene matches. CDR3 in DNA: TGTGCCAGCAGTTGGGACAGGGGGCACTCTGGAAACACCATATATTTT. Translation: CASSWDRGHSGNTIYF.